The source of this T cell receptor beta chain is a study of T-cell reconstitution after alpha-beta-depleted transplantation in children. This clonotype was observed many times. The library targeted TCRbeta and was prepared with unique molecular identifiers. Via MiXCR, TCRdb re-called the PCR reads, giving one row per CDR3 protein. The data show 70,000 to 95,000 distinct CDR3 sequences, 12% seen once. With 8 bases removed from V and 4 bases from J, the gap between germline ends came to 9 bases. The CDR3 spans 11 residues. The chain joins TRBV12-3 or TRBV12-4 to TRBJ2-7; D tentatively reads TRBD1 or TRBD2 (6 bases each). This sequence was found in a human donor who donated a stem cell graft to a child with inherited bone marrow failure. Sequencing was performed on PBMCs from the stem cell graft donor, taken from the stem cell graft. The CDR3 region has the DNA TGTGCCAGCGGGGGGCTTTACGAGCAGTACTTC. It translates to CASGGLYEQYF.